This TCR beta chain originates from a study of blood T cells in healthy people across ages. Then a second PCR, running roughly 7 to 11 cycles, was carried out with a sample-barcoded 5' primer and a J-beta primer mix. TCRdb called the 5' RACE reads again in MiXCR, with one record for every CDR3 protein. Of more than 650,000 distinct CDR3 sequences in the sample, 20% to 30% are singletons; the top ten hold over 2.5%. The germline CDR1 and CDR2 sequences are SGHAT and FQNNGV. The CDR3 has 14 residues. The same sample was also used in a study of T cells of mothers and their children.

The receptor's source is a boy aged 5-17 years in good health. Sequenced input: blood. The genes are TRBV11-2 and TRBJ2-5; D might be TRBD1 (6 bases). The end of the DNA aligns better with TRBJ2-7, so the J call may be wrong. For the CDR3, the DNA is TGTGCCAGCAGCTCCGAGGGGGAAAGTAACGAGCAGTACTTC. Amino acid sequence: CASSSEGESNEQYF.